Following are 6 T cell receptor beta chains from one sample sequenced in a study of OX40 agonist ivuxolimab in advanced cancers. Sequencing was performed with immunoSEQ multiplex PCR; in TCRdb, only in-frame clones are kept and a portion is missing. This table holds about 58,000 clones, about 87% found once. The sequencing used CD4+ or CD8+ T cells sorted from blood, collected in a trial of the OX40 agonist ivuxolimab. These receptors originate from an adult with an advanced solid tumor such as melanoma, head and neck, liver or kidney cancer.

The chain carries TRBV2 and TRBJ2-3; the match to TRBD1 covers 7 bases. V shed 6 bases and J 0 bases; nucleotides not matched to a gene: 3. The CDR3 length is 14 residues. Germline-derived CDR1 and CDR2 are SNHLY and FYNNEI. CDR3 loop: CASSRDRSTDTQYF. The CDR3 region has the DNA TGTGCCAGCAGCAGGGACAGAAGCACAGATACGCAGTATTTT.

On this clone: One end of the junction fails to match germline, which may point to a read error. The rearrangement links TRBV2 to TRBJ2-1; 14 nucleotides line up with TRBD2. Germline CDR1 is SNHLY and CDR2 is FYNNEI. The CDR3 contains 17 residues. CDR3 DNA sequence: TGTGCCAGCAGTCGACTAGCGGGAGGGCCCTCCAACAATGAGCAGTTCTTC. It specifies CASSRLAGGPSNNEQFF.

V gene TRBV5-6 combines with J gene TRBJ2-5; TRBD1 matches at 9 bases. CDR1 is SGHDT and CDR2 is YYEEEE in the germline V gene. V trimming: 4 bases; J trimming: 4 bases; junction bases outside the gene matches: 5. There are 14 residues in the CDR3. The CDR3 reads CASSPTDRGETQYF. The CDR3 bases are TGTGCCAGCAGCCCGACGGACAGGGGAGAGACCCAGTACTTC.

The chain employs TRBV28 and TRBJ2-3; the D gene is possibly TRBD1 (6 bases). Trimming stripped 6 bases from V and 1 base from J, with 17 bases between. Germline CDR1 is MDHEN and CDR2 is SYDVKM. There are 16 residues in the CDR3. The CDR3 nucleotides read TGTGCCAGCAGCTCGGGACACGCCGCTGGCACAGATACGCAGTATTTT. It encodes CASSSGHAAGTDTQYF. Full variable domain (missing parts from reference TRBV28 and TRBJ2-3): DVKVTQSSRYLVKRTGEKVFLECVQDMDHENMFWYRQDPGLGLRLIYFSYDVKMKEKGDIPEGYSVSREKKERFSLILESASTNQTSMYLCASSSGHAAGTDTQYFGPGTRLTVL.

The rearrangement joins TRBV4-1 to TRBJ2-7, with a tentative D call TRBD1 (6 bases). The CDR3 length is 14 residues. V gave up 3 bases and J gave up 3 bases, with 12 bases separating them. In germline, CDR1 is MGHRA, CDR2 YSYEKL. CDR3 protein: CASSQETGFYEQYF. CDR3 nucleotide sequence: TGCGCCAGCAGCCAGGAGACAGGTTTCTACGAGCAGTACTTC.

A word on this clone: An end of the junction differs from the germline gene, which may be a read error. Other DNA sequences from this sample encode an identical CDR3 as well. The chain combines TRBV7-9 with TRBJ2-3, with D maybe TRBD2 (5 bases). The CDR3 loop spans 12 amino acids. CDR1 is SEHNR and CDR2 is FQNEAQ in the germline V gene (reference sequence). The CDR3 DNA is TGTGCCAGCAGCCTAGCATCAGATACGCAGTATTTT. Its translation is CASSLASDTQYF.